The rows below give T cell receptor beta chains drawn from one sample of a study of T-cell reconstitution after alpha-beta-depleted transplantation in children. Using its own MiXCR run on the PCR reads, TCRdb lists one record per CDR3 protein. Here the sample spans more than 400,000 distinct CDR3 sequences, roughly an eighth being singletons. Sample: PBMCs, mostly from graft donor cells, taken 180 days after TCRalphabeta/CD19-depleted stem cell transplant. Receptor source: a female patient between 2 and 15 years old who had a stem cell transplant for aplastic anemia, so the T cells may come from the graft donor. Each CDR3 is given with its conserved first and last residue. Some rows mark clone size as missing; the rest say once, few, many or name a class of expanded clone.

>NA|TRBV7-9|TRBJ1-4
CASRGGEFPNEKLFF
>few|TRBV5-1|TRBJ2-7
CASSRVTGEQYF
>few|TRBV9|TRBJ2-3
CASSVDNPGLAGRTDTQYF
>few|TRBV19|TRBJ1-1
CASSIPRDRGHTEAFF
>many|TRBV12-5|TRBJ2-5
CASGRPGQQETQYF
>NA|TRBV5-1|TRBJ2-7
CASSTSGRNYEQYF
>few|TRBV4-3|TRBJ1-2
CASSQVRDRGGYTF
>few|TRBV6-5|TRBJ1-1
CASSYSMRTSDTEAFF
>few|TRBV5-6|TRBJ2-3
CASSGPGQGVSTDTQYF
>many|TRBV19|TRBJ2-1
CASTPDRSRSYNEQFF
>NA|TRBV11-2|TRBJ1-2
CASSSGGGTGQNYGYTF
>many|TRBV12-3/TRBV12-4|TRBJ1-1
CASSVTGLNTEAFF
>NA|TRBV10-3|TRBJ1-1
CAISVHREGTEAFF
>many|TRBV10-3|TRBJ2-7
CAISLQQGTEQYF
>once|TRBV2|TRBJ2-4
CASSERQYELAKNIQYF
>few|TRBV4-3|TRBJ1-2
CASSQDDNPAWGGGYTF
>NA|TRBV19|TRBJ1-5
CASSTSRRNQPQHF
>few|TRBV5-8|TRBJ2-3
CAGGMTDTQYF
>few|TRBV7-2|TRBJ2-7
CASSFPTSGTYEQYF
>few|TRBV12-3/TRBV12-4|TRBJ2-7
CASSPTAGLLSYEQYF
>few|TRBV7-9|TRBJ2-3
CASSLLSADTQYF
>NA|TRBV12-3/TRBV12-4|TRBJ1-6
CASSSGPWNSPLHF